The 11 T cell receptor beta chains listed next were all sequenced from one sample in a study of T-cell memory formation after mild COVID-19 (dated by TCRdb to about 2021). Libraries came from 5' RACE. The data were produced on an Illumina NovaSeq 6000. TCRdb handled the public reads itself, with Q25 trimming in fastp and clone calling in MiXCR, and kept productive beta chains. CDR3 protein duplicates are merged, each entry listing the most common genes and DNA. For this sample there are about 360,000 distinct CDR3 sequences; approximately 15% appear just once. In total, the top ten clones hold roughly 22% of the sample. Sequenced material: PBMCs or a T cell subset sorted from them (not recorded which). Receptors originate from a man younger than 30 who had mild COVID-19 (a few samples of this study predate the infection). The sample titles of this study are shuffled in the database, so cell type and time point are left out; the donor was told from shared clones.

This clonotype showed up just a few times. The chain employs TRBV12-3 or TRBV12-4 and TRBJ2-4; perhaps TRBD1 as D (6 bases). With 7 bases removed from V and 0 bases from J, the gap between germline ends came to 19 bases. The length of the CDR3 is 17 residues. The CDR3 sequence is CASTMRLGAQAKNIQYF. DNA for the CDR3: TGTGCCAGCACGATGCGCCTGGGGGCGCAAGCCAAAAACATTCAGTACTTC.

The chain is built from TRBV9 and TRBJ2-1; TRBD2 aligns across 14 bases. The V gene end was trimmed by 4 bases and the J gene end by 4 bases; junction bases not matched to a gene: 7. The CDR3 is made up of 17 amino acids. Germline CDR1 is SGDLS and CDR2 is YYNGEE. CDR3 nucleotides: TGTGCCAGCAGCCCACGGGGGACTAGCGGGAGTTACAATGAGCAGTTCTTC. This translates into CASSPRGTSGSYNEQFF.

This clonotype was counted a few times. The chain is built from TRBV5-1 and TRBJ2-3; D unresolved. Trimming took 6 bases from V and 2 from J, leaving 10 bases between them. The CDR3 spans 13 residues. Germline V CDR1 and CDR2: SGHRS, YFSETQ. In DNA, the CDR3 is TGCGCCAGCACAACAGAATACACAGATACGCAGTATTTT. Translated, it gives CASTTEYTDTQYF.

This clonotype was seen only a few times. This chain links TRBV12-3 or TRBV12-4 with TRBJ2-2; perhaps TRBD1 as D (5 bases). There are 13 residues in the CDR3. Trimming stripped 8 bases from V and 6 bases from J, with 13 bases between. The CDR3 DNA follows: TGTGCCAGCCTTCAGGGTTTAGCCGGGGAGCTGTTTTTT. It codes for CASLQGLAGELFF.

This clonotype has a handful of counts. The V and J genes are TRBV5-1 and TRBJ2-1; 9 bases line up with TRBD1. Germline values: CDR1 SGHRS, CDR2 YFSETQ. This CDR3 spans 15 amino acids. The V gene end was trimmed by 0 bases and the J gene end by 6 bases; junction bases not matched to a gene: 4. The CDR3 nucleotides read TGCGCCAGCAGCTTGGGGGGGACAGGGCCCAATGAGCAGTTCTTC. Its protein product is CASSLGGTGPNEQFF.

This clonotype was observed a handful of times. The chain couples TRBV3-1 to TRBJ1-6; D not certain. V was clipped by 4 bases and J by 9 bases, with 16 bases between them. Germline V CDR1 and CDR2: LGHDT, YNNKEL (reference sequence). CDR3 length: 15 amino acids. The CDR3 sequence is CASSPSRGIGSPLHF. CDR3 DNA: TGTGCCAGCAGCCCCTCTCGTGGTATAGGTTCACCCCTCCACTTT.

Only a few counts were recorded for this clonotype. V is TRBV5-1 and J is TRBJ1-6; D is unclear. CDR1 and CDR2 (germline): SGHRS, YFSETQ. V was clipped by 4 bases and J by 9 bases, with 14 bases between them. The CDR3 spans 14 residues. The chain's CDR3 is CASSADTGSSPLHF. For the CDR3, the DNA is TGCGCCAGCAGCGCCGACACGGGAAGTTCACCCCTCCACTTT.

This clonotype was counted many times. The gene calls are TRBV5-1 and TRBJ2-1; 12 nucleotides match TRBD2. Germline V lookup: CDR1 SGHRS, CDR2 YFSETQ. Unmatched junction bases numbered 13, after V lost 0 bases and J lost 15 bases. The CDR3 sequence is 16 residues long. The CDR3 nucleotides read TGCGCCAGCAGCTTGGATACTAGCGGGGGGCCCCTCGGTTGGTTCTTC. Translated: CASSLDTSGGPLGWFF. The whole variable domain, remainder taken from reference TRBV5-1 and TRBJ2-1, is KAGVTQTPRYLIKTRGQQVTLSCSPISGHRSVSWYQQTPGQGLQFLFEYFSETQRNKGNFPGRFSGRQFSNSRSEMNVSTLELGDSALYLCASSLDTSGGPLGWFFGPGTRLTVL.

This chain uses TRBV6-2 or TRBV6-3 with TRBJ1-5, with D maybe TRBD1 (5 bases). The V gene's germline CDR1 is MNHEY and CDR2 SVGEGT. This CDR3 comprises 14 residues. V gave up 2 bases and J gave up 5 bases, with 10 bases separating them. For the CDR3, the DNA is TGTGCCAGCAGTTACGGGGCCCCTTATCAGCCCCAGCATTTT. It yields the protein CASSYGAPYQPQHF.

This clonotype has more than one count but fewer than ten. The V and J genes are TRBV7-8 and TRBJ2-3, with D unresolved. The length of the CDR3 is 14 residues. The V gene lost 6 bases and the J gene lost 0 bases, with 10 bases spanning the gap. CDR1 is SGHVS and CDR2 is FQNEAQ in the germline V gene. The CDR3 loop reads CASSPEPSTDTQYF. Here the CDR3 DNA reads TGTGCCAGCAGTCCGGAGCCGAGCACAGATACGCAGTATTTT.

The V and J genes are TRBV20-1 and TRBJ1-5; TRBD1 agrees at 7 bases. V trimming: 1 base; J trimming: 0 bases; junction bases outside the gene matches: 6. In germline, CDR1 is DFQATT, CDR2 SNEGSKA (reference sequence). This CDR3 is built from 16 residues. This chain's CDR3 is CSARGQGKYSNQPQHF. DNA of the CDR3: TGCAGTGCTAGAGGACAGGGAAAATATAGCAATCAGCCCCAGCATTTT.